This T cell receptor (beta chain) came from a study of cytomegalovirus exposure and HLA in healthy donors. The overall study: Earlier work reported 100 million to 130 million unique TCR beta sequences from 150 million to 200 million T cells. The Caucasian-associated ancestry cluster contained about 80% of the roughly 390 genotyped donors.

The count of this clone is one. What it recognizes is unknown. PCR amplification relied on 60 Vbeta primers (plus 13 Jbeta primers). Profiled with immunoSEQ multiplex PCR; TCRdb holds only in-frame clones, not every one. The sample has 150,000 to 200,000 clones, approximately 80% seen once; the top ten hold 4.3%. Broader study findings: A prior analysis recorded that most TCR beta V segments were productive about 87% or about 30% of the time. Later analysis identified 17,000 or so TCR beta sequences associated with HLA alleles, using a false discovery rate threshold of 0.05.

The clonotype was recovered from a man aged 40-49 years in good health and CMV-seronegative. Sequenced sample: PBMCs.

CDR3 protein: CASSPRTGKETQYF. The CDR3 nucleotides read TGTGCCAGCAGCCCAAGGACAGGGAAAGAGACCCAGTACTTC. This sequence joins TRBV11-2 and TRBJ2-5, with 8 bases identical to TRBD1. CDR1 SGHAT and CDR2 FQNNGV come from the germline V gene. J gave up 3 bases and V 5 bases, and 5 bases lay outside the gene matches. The CDR3 runs 14 residues.